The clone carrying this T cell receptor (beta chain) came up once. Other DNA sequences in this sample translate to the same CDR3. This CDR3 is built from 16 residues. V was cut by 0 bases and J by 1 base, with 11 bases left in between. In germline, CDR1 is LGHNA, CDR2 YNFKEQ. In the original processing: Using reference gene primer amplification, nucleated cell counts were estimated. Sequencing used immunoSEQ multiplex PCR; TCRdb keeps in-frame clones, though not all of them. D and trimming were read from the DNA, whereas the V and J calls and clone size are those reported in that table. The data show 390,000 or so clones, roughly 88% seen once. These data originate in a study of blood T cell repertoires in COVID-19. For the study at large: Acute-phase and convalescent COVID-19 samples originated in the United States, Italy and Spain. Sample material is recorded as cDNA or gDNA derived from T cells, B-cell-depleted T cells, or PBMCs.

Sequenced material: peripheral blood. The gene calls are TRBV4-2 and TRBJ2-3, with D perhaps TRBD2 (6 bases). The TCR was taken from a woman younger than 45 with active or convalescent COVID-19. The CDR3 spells CASSQERGGGTDTQYF. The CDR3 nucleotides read TGTGCCAGCAGCCAAGAAAGGGGCGGGGGCACAGATACGCAGTATTTT.